This is a list of T cell receptor beta chains from one sample in a study of cytomegalovirus exposure and HLA in healthy donors. Profiled with immunoSEQ multiplex PCR; TCRdb holds only in-frame clones, not every one. Of roughly 250,000 clones in the sample, just under 85% were seen once. The sequenced sample consisted of PBMCs. These receptors were taken from a woman aged 35 to 49 in good health and CMV-seropositive. Each CDR3 is given with its conserved first and last residue. Each record gives: D gene, V gene, clone size, J gene, CDR3 protein, CDR3 DNA. D genes are given only for firm matches. Not every row has a clone size; where given, it reads once, few, many or a size class.

>-|TRBV4-3|-|TRBJ1-1
CASSQVTNTEAFF
TGCGCCAGCAGCCAAGTGACAAACACTGAAGCTTTCTTT
>-|TRBV27|-|TRBJ1-5
CASSSIQGSQPQHF
TGTGCCAGCAGTTCAATCCAGGGTTCTCAGCCCCAGCATTTT
>-|TRBV4-2|-|TRBJ1-1
CASSQDRNTEAFF
TGTGCCAGCAGCCAAGATAGGAACACTGAAGCTTTCTTT
>TRBD2|TRBV6-1|-|TRBJ2-3
CASSVLAGGGTDTQYF
TGTGCCAGCAGTGTTTTGGCGGGAGGAGGCACAGATACGCAGTATTTT
>TRBD1|TRBV6-5|-|TRBJ2-7
CASSYSTGTRGEQYF
TGTGCCAGCAGTTACTCGACAGGGACACGGGGCGAGCAGTACTTC
>TRBD1|TRBV19|-|TRBJ1-1
CASSTRDRVTKGFF
TGTGCCAGTAGTACCCGGGACAGGGTCACGAAGGGTTTCTTT
>-|TRBV11-3|-|TRBJ2-7
CASSMTVVGEGEQYF
TGTGCCAGCAGCATGACGGTAGTCGGGGAAGGCGAGCAGTACTTC
>-|TRBV6-6|-|TRBJ2-1
CASSYSSIEQFF
TGTGCCAGCAGTTACTCTTCTATTGAGCAGTTCTTC
>TRBD2|TRBV6-1|-|TRBJ2-7
CASSEPSGGGPYEQYF
TGTGCCAGCAGTGAACCTTCGGGGGGGGGACCCTACGAGCAGTACTTC
>-|TRBV5-4|-|TRBJ2-6
CASSPQERTNVLTF
TGTGCCAGCAGCCCCCAGGAGCGGACCAACGTCCTGACTTTC
>TRBD2|TRBV7-3|-|TRBJ2-1
CASSPGGGSYNEQFF
TGTGCCAGCAGCCCGGGGGGAGGGTCTTACAATGAGCAGTTCTTC
>-|TRBV11-2|-|TRBJ2-5
CASSLLAGGETQYF
TGTGCCAGCAGCCTCCTGGCCGGGGGAGAGACCCAGTACTTC
>-|TRBV19|few|TRBJ2-7
CASSTTTDPTYEQYF
TGTGCCAGTAGTACCACCACAGACCCCACCTACGAGCAGTACTTC
>TRBD2|TRBV19|-|TRBJ2-1
CASSASLAGGINEQFF
TGTGCCAGTAGTGCCTCGCTAGCGGGAGGAATCAATGAGCAGTTCTTC
>TRBD1|TRBV11-3|-|TRBJ2-7
CASSPYFRTGRTYEQYF
TGTGCCAGCAGCCCCTATTTTCGGACAGGGAGAACCTACGAGCAGTACTTC